One sample yielded the 23 T cell receptor beta chains listed below, sequenced in a study of T cell changes during pregnancy in multiple sclerosis. This table comes from immunoSEQ multiplex PCR, and its TCRdb copy is limited to in-frame clones, with some not included. The table includes some 99,000 clones, about 91% detected once. Sequencing used peripheral blood, obtained after pregnancy. Every receptor here comes from a female donor in good health, enrolled as a control in a pregnancy study.

This chain joins TRBV7-6 and TRBJ2-7, with TRBD2 as a possible D gene (5 bases). CDR1 is SGHVS and CDR2 is FNYEAQ in the germline V gene. V was shortened by 5 bases and J by 0 bases, with 8 bases between the two germline ends. This CDR3 is 13 amino acids long. CDR3 protein: CASSRDSSYEQYF. The CDR3 DNA sequence: TGTGCCAGCAGCCGGGATTCCTCCTACGAGCAGTACTTC. The whole variable domain, filled in from reference TRBV7-6 and TRBJ2-7, reads GAGVSQSPRYKVTKRGQDVALRCDPISGHVSLYWYRQALGQGPEFLTYFNYEAQQDKSGLPNDRFSAERPEGSISTLTIQRTEQRDSAMYRCASSRDSSYEQYFGPGTRLTVT.

The chain employs TRBV19 and TRBJ2-7, with TRBD1 matching 7 bases. The V and J ends lost 6 bases and 5 bases, in that order; junction bases with no gene match: 7. Looked up from germline, CDR1 is LNHDA and CDR2 is SQIVND (reference sequence). This CDR3 is 13 amino acids long. CDR3 residues: CASRKTGLNEQYF. The DNA of the CDR3 is TGTGCCAGTAGGAAGACAGGGCTGAACGAGCAGTACTTC.

V is TRBV28 and J is TRBJ2-1; D not certain. The V end was cut by 0 bases, the J end by 10 bases, with 7 bases between. The length of the CDR3 is 12 residues. Germline values: CDR1 MDHEN, CDR2 SYDVKM. Here the CDR3 DNA reads TGTGCCAGCAGTTTATGGTCCGGGGAGCAGTTCTTC. This gives the protein CASSLWSGEQFF.

This clone came up once. The V gene is TRBV5-5, the J gene TRBJ2-7; 8 bases are a match to TRBD2. Germline trimming cut 2 bases from V and 3 bases from J; bases unmatched to any gene: 4. Germline assignment: CDR1 SGHKS and CDR2 YYEKEE (reference sequence). This CDR3 contains 14 residues. CDR3 DNA sequence: TGTGCCAGCAGCTTCCGGGGGGGCCTCTACGAGCAGTACTTC. It codes for CASSFRGGLYEQYF.

The gene calls are TRBV7-8 and TRBJ2-3; possibly TRBD1 for D (6 bases). The CDR3 consists of 15 residues. Trimming shortened V by 6 bases and J by 4 bases, and 17 bases separated the two germline ends. Germline V CDR1 and CDR2: SGHVS, FQNEAQ. CDR3 coding DNA: TGTGCCAGCAGTCCGGGACACCGGCTTTCAGATACGCAGTATTTT. It specifies CASSPGHRLSDTQYF.

This clone was seen once. The rearrangement uses TRBV19 and TRBJ1-1; TRBD1 might be the D (6 bases). The CDR3 runs to 13 residues. Germline-derived CDR1 and CDR2 are LNHDA and SQIVND (reference sequence). The ends were cut back, 9 bases at V and 3 bases at J, with 14 bases in the middle. The chain's CDR3 is CASLDSFYTEAFF. The DNA for the CDR3 is TGTGCCAGCTTGGACAGTTTCTACACTGAAGCTTTCTTT.

The chain is built from TRBV5-1 and TRBJ2-7; no firm D call. The V end was cut by 0 bases, the J end by 7 bases, with 8 bases between. There are 12 residues in the CDR3. CDR1 and CDR2 from the germline V gene are SGHRS and YFSETQ. The CDR3 region has the DNA TGCGCCAGCAGCTTGGCAGGATGGGAGCAGTACTTC. It specifies CASSLAGWEQYF.

The V and J genes are TRBV6-1 and TRBJ1-1; 9 bases align to TRBD1. CDR1 and CDR2 from the germline V gene are MNHNS and SASEGT. Trimming took 4 bases from V and 0 from J; bases not matched to a gene: 9. CDR3 length: 17 amino acids. The CDR3 loop is CASSASRDRVVNTEAFF. Here the CDR3 DNA reads TGTGCCAGCAGTGCATCCCGGGACAGGGTTGTGAACACTGAAGCTTTCTTT.

This chain connects TRBV28 to TRBJ2-7, with 9 nucleotides matching TRBD2. The CDR3 is made up of 14 amino acids. Germline loops: CDR1 MDHEN, CDR2 SYDVKM. Trimming removed 2 bases from V and 5 bases from J; junction bases left unmatched: 4. The CDR3 bases are TGTGCCAGCAGTTTAGGCGGGAGGGCCAACGAGCAGTACTTC. Translating it yields CASSLGGRANEQYF.

V and J are TRBV6-6 and TRBJ1-2; a possible D gene is TRBD1 (5 bases). V lost 5 bases, J lost 4 bases, and 14 bases lay in between. Germline V lookup: CDR1 MNHNY, CDR2 SVGAGI (reference sequence). The CDR3 sequence is 14 residues long. The CDR3 DNA reads as TGTGCCAGCAGTGGGATTACAGGCCTCTATGGCTACACCTTC. This sequence encodes CASSGITGLYGYTF.

This rearrangement joins TRBV6-4 to TRBJ2-1, with TRBD2 matching 8 bases. CDR3 size: 14 residues. Germline V gene data show CDR1 as MRHNA and CDR2 as SNTAGT. The V and J ends lost 4 bases and 5 bases, in that order; junction bases with no gene match: 4. The CDR3 DNA follows: TGTGCCAGCAGTGCATATAGCGGGAACAATGAGCAGTTCTTC. It encodes CASSAYSGNNEQFF.

The chain has TRBV2 and TRBJ2-2, with D perhaps matching TRBD1 (5 bases). This CDR3 spans 13 amino acids. Germline CDR1 and CDR2: SNHLY and FYNNEI. V gave up 5 bases and J gave up 6 bases, with 10 bases separating them. In DNA, the CDR3 is TGTGCCAGCAGTCCGGACACTCCCGGGGAGCTGTTTTTT. It codes for CASSPDTPGELFF. The full variable domain, its missing parts supplied by reference TRBV2 and TRBJ2-2, is EPEVTQTPSHQVTQMGQEVILRCVPISNHLYFYWYRQILGQKVEFLVSFYNNEISEKSEIFDDQFSVERPDGSNFTLKIRSTKLEDSAMYFCASSPDTPGELFFGEGSRLTVL.

The chain carries TRBV5-4 and TRBJ2-5, with 9 bases fitting TRBD2. The CDR3 is 16 residues long. V lost 1 base to trimming and J lost 3 bases; unmatched junction nucleotides: 7. Germline V gene lookup returns CDR1 SGHNT and CDR2 YYREEE (reference sequence). The CDR3 nucleotides are TGTGCCAGCAGCTTGTGGCTAGCGGGGTTCGAAGAGACCCAGTACTTC. It translates to CASSLWLAGFEETQYF. The full variable domain, its missing parts supplied by reference TRBV5-4 and TRBJ2-5, is ETGVTQSPTHLIKTRGQQVTLRCSSQSGHNTVSWYQQALGQGPQFIFQYYREEENGRGNFPPRFSGLQFPNYSSELNVNALELDDSALYLCASSLWLAGFEETQYFGPGTRLLVL.

This chain uses TRBV19 with TRBJ1-4, with unresolved D. This CDR3 has 16 residues. CDR1 is LNHDA and CDR2 is SQIVND in the germline V gene (reference sequence). Trimming pared 5 bases from V and 2 bases from J, leaving 15 bases between. As DNA, the CDR3 is TGTGCCAGTAGTCAAAGCGAGTTCCGGACTAATGAAAAACTGTTTTTT. Translated: CASSQSEFRTNEKLFF.

The V and J genes are TRBV19 and TRBJ1-5; 8 bases agree with TRBD1. V dropped 9 bases and J dropped 4; count of bases not matched to a gene: 11. The CDR3 loop spans 15 amino acids. CDR1 LNHDA and CDR2 SQIVND come from the germline V gene (reference sequence). CDR3 sequence reads: CASAHRDRKNQPQHF. CDR3 sequence (DNA): TGTGCCAGCGCTCACCGGGACAGGAAAAATCAGCCCCAGCATTTT.

This chain joins TRBV9 and TRBJ1-1; the match to TRBD1 covers 7 bases. Germline loops: CDR1 SGDLS, CDR2 YYNGEE. This CDR3 comprises 14 residues. With 3 bases clipped from V and 5 bases from J, the junction kept 7 bases outside the gene matches. CDR3 nucleotides: TGTGCCAGCAGCGCCCGACAGGGTGGGACTGAAGCTTTCTTT. It is translated as CASSARQGGTEAFF.

The chain combines TRBV7-6 with TRBJ2-5; 7 bases agree with TRBD1. The CDR3 length is 15 residues. The ends lost 5 bases at V and 5 bases at J; junction bases unmatched: 11. The V gene's germline CDR1 is SGHVS and CDR2 FNYEAQ. CDR3 sequence reads: CASSQPQGSGETQYF. The CDR3 DNA follows: TGTGCCAGCAGCCAACCACAGGGGTCAGGGGAGACCCAGTACTTC.

The V call is TRBV7-3, the J call TRBJ2-2; 8 bases fit TRBD2. The germline V gene encodes CDR1 SGHTA and CDR2 FQGTGA. V trimming: 2 bases; J trimming: 5 bases; junction bases outside the gene matches: 7. The CDR3 totals 16 residues. For the CDR3, the DNA is TGTGCCAGCAGCTTAGCGGGGGGTCCCGCTACCGGGGAGCTGTTTTTT. Translation gives CASSLAGGPATGELFF.

The rearrangement links TRBV15 to TRBJ2-1; 11 bases match TRBD2. The CDR3 length is 19 residues. Trimming cost V 5 bases and J 0 bases; bases outside gene matches: 12. Germline V gene sequence: CDR1 LNHNV, CDR2 YYDKDF (reference sequence). CDR3 in amino acids: CATSPEGLADLSSYNEQFF. The CDR3 DNA is TGTGCCACCAGCCCCGAGGGACTAGCGGACTTAAGCTCCTACAATGAGCAGTTCTTC.

The V call is TRBV19, the J call TRBJ2-7, with D possibly matching TRBD1 (6 bases). This CDR3 has 13 amino acids. V shed 4 bases and J shed 6 bases, with 13 bases lying between them. Germline CDR1 LNHDA, CDR2 SQIVND (reference sequence). CDR3 amino acids: CASSKDRPSEQYF. In DNA form, the CDR3 reads TGTGCCAGTAGTAAGGACAGACCCAGCGAGCAGTACTTC.

The rearrangement uses TRBV6-7 and TRBJ1-1, with TRBD1 identical over 11 bases. TRBV6-7 is classed as an ORF, of uncertain function. Unmatched junction bases numbered 7, after V lost 4 bases and J lost 6 bases. This CDR3 is 15 amino acids long. As DNA, the CDR3 is TGTGCCAGCAGTTTGGGGCGGACAGGGGGCTCTGAAGCTTTCTTT. Encoded protein: CASSLGRTGGSEAFF.

V is TRBV6-5 and J is TRBJ1-4; 9 bases fit TRBD1. The germline V gene encodes CDR1 MNHEY and CDR2 SVGAGI. V dropped 6 bases and J dropped 11; count of bases not matched to a gene: 7. The length of the CDR3 is 13 residues. The CDR3 DNA sequence: TGTGCCAGCAGGTGGACAGGGGTAGGGAAACTGTTTTTT. This translates into CASRWTGVGKLFF.

The V call is TRBV4-1, the J call TRBJ1-1, with TRBD1 matching 7 bases. CDR3 length: 15 amino acids. CDR1 MGHRA and CDR2 YSYEKL come from the germline V gene. With 2 bases clipped from V and 5 bases from J, the junction kept 8 bases outside the gene matches. This chain's CDR3 is CASSQRTGQGTEAFF. Here the CDR3 DNA reads TGCGCCAGCAGCCAACGGACAGGACAAGGGACTGAAGCTTTCTTT.